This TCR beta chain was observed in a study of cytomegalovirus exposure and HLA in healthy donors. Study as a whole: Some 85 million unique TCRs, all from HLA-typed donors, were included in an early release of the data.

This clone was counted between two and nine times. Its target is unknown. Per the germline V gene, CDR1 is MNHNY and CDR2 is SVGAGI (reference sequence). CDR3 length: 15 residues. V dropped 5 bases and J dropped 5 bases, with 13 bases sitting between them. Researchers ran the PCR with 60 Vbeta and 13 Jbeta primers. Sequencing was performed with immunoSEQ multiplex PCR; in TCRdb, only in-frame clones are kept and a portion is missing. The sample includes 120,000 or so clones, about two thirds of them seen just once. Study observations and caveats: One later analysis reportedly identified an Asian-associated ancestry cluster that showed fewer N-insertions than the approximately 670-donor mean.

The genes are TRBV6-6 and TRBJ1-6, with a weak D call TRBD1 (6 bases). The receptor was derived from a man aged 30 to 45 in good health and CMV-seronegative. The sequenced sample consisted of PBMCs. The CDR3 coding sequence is TGTGCCAGCAGTCCCCGACAGGCCAATAATTCACCCCTCCACTTT. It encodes CASSPRQANNSPLHF.